Shown below are 18 T cell receptor beta chains from a single sample sequenced in a study of vaccination effects on CD4 cells after COVID-19. Antigen-specific CD4+ T cells were first expanded with viral peptide pools by the ViraFEST assay and only then sequenced. Culture proceeded for 9 to 11 days, and CD4+ T cells were then isolated. The participants, recipients of two vaccine doses, got either BNT162b2 or mRNA-1273. Clones were read by immunoSEQ multiplex PCR, and TCRdb kept only the in-frame ones, dropping some. Among 30,000 to 40,000 clones listed, 72% were seen once. Which antigens these TCRs recognize remains unknown. This specimen was CD4+ T cells from PBMCs cultured with HCoV-229E spike peptides, taken after COVID-19 vaccination. The receptors originated from a human donor who received a COVID-19 vaccine.

V and J are TRBV3-1 (or the pseudogene TRBV3-2) and TRBJ2-3; 13 bases match TRBD2. Germline trimming cut 1 base from V and 5 bases from J; bases unmatched to any gene: 0. The CDR3 consists of 15 residues. CDR1 is LGHDT and CDR2 is YNNKEL in the germline V gene (reference sequence). The CDR3 is CASSQGLAGGDTQYF. Here the CDR3 DNA reads TGTGCCAGCAGCCAAGGACTAGCGGGGGGAGATACGCAGTATTTT.

The chain uses TRBV10-1 and TRBJ2-1; 8 nucleotides agree with TRBD2. This CDR3 has 15 residues. Trimming cost V 7 bases and J 3 bases; bases outside gene matches: 8. The germline gives CDR1 WNHNN, CDR2 SYGVQD (reference sequence). CDR3 bases: TGCGCCAGCAATAGCGGGGCGGGGGGCTACAATGAGCAGTTCTTC. It specifies CASNSGAGGYNEQFF.

By sample share, this clone is medium-sized. The V gene is TRBV10-3, the J gene TRBJ1-5; a weak D match, TRBD1 (5 bases). With 4 bases removed from V and 5 bases from J, the gap between germline ends came to 21 bases. There are 17 residues in the CDR3. CDR1 is ENHRY, CDR2 SYGVKD, per germline. This CDR3 reads CAISGGLEAGSYQPQHF. The CDR3 DNA reads TGTGCCATCAGTGGAGGGTTGGAGGCAGGGTCATATCAGCCCCAGCATTTT.

The sample holds a few counts of this clone. The chain is built from TRBV11-2 and TRBJ1-1; 7 nucleotides align to TRBD1. The germline V gene has CDR1 SGHAT and CDR2 FQNNGV. J lost 0 bases, V lost 10 bases, and 5 bases had no gene match. There are 13 residues in the CDR3. The CDR3, as DNA: TGTGCCACAAAGGGACAGATGAACACTGAAGCTTTCTTT. This translates into CATKGQMNTEAFF.

The chain employs TRBV30 and TRBJ1-5; 8 bases match TRBD1. The germline gives CDR1 GTSNPN, CDR2 SVGIG (reference sequence). V lost 1 base, J lost 3 bases, and 5 bases stayed unmatched. The CDR3 spans 15 residues. CDR3 sequence reads: CAWSGGTGANQPQHF. In nucleotides, the CDR3 is TGTGCCTGGAGTGGTGGGACAGGCGCCAATCAGCCCCAGCATTTT.

This clone has a handful of counts. The chain recombines TRBV5-4 with TRBJ1-2; possible D gene TRBD1, 6 bases. V was clipped by 1 base and J by 4 bases, with 14 bases between them. In germline, CDR1 is SGHNT, CDR2 YYREEE (reference sequence). The CDR3 is made up of 15 amino acids. The CDR3 nucleotides read TGTGCCAGCAGCTTGAAGGGGGTACCTTCCTATGGCTACACCTTC. This codes for CASSLKGVPSYGYTF.

J is TRBJ2-1 and V is TRBV3-1 (or the pseudogene TRBV3-2), with 9 nucleotides matching TRBD1. With V trimmed by 0 bases and J by 8 bases, 8 bases remained unmatched. Germline V lookup: CDR1 LGHDT, CDR2 YNNKEL (reference sequence). The CDR3 spans 16 residues. CDR3 in amino acids: CASSQDRTGGGYEQFF. The CDR3 DNA follows: TGTGCCAGCAGCCAAGATAGAACAGGGGGCGGGTATGAGCAGTTCTTC.

The chain joins TRBV6-5 to TRBJ2-1, with D perhaps matching TRBD1 (5 bases). The V gene's germline CDR1 is MNHEY and CDR2 SVGAGI. V gave up 8 bases and J gave up 7 bases, with 12 bases separating them. The CDR3 has 12 amino acids. CDR3 protein: CASQQGRNEQFF. The CDR3 DNA reads TGTGCCAGCCAGCAGGGCCGGAATGAGCAGTTCTTC.

The chain uses TRBV24-1 and TRBJ2-2; D gene uncertain. This CDR3 has 13 amino acids. V was pared by 4 bases and J by 3 bases, with 5 bases between. Germline CDR1 and CDR2: KGHDR and SFDVKD. The DNA of the CDR3 is TGTGCCACCAGTGAATCTTACACCGGGGAGCTGTTTTTT. Amino acid sequence: CATSESYTGELFF.

The V call is TRBV11-2, the J call TRBJ2-1; no firm D call. The V gene's germline CDR1 is SGHAT and CDR2 FQNNGV. The V and J ends lost 7 bases and 7 bases respectively, with 17 bases between them. The CDR3 has 14 residues. Here the CDR3 DNA reads TGTGCCAGCACCTCCACCCGGTCGGGTAATGAGCAGTTCTTC. Translating gives CASTSTRSGNEQFF. The full variable domain, its missing parts supplied by reference TRBV11-2 and TRBJ2-1, is EAGVAQSPRYKIIEKRQSVAFWCNPISGHATLYWYQQILGQGPKLLIQFQNNGVVDDSQLPKDRFSAERLKGVDSTLKIQPAKLEDSAVYLCASTSTRSGNEQFFGPGTRLTVL.

This clone was counted only a few times. The chain employs TRBV18 and TRBJ1-1, with D uncertain. V was pared by 1 base and J by 0 bases, with 6 bases between. Germline assignment: CDR1 KGHSH and CDR2 LQKENI. The CDR3 totals 14 residues. The CDR3 region is CASSPQVLNTEAFF. CDR3 coding DNA: TGTGCCAGCTCACCACAGGTCCTGAACACTGAAGCTTTCTTT.

The chain employs TRBV18 and TRBJ2-5, with D possibly being TRBD1 (6 bases). The CDR3 loop spans 14 amino acids. The V and J ends lost 3 bases and 4 bases respectively, with 12 bases between them. CDR1 is KGHSH and CDR2 is LQKENI in the germline V gene. The CDR3 here is CASSPSEGVETQYF. CDR3 sequence (DNA): TGTGCCAGCTCACCTTCCGAGGGGGTAGAGACCCAGTACTTC. Complete variable domain (other parts from reference TRBV18 and TRBJ2-5): NAGVMQNPRHLVRRRGQEARLRCSPMKGHSHVYWYRQLPEEGLKFMVYLQKENIIDESGMPKERFSAEFPKEGPSILRIQQVVRGDSAAYFCASSPSEGVETQYFGPGTRLLVL.

In DNA, the CDR3 is TGTGCCAGCAACTCCCGGAGTGGCGCTTACGAGCAGTACTTC. Translating gives CASNSRSGAYEQYF. The J gene is TRBJ2-7, the V gene TRBV2, with unresolved D. The CDR3 consists of 14 residues. V lost 7 bases and J 4 bases, leaving 17 bases between the germline ends. Germline values: CDR1 SNHLY, CDR2 FYNNEI.

The CDR3 sequence: CASSHTGTAKASNTEAFF. The DNA for the CDR3 is TGCGCCAGCAGCCATACCGGGACCGCTAAAGCCTCGAACACTGAAGCTTTCTTT. The chain has TRBV4-1 and TRBJ1-1; maybe TRBD1 (5 bases). The germline V gene has CDR1 MGHRA and CDR2 YSYEKL. Trimming stripped 3 bases from V and 1 base from J, with 21 bases between. There are 18 residues in the CDR3.

The chain employs TRBV19 and TRBJ1-5; 7 nucleotides agree with TRBD1. Trimming cost V 10 bases and J 4 bases; bases outside gene matches: 13. Germline CDR1 LNHDA, CDR2 SQIVND (reference sequence). CDR3 length equals 15 residues. The DNA of the CDR3 is TGTGCCACCCACTCCCCGGGGACAGCTAATCAGCCCCAGCATTTT. Translating it yields CATHSPGTANQPQHF.

This chain joins TRBV19 and TRBJ1-5, with D possibly matching TRBD1 (6 bases). The germline V gene encodes CDR1 LNHDA and CDR2 SQIVND (reference sequence). The CDR3 length is 16 residues. V lost 3 bases, J lost 3 bases, and 15 bases lay in between. The chain's CDR3 is CASSMRQDSYNQPQHF. The CDR3 region has the DNA TGTGCCAGTAGTATGAGACAGGACTCCTACAATCAGCCCCAGCATTTT.

The genes are TRBV7-8 and TRBJ2-3, with 9 bases lining up with TRBD2. Germline loops: CDR1 SGHVS, CDR2 FQNEAQ. There are 16 residues in the CDR3. With V trimmed by 5 bases and J by 6 bases, 12 bases remained unmatched. In DNA form, the CDR3 reads TGTGCCAGCAGCCCACCGAGGCGGGGGGGTGGTGATACGCAGTATTTT. Encoded protein: CASSPPRRGGGDTQYF.

In its sample, this clone was seen once. The chain is built from TRBV11-2 and TRBJ2-7, with 10 bases lining up with TRBD2. Per the germline V gene, CDR1 is SGHAT and CDR2 is FQNNGV. Losses at the gene ends were 0 bases for V and 2 bases for J; bases not matched to a gene: 10. CDR3 length: 18 amino acids. The CDR3 DNA follows: TGTGCCAGCAGCTTAGATCGGTCTAGCGGGAGTGGGGCCTACGAGCAGTACTTC. Amino acids: CASSLDRSSGSGAYEQYF.